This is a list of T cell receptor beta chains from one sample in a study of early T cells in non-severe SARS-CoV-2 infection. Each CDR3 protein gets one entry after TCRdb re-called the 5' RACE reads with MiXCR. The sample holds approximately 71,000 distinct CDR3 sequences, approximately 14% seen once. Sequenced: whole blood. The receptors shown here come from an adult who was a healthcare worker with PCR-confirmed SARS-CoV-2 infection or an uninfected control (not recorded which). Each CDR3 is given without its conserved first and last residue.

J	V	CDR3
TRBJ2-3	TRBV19	ASSKGTAVSSTDTQY
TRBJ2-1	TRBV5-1	ASSLSGGVYNEQF
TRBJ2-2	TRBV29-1	SATSGTTNTGELF
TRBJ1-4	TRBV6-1	ASKVLPVGEKLF
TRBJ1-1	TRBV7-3	ASSHGGADTEAF
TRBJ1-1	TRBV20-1	SASPGTGEQAF
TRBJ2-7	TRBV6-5	ASSKNPPDSYEQY
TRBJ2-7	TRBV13	ASSLRGRDEQY
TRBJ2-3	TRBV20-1	SAGPWTSGGTDTQY
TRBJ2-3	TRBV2	ASTIAGDSTDTQY
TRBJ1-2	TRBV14	ASSQEVIGGYYGYT
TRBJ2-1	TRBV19	ASSIDAGAQQF
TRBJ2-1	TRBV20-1	SAREAAFEQF
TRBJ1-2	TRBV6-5	ASSSPRALLYGYT
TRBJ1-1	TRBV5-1	ASSLRTGQNTEAF
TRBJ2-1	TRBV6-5	ASSTSWGNPLNEQF
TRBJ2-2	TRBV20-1	SGQGQPGELF
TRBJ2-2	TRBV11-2	ASSLTGGGTGELF
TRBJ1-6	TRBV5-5	ASSSGINYSPLH
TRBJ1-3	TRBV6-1	ASSISTASGNTIY
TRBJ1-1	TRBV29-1	SVVISGTEAF
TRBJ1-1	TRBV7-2	ASSSPGHYAEAF
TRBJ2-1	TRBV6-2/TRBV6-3	ASGVLAGRYNEQF
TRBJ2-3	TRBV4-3	ASSQEVTSGSFSTDTQY
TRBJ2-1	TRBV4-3	ASSQEFGGRYNEQF
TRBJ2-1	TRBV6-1	ASSSRRGGYNEQF
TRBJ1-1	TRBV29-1	SARQGGNTEAF
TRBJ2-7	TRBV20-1	SALGGSYEQY
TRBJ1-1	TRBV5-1	ASSLEMFTEAF
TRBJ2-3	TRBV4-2	ASSQDKSGGPDTQY
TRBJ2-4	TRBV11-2	ASGPGQLTIQY
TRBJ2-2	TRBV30	AWSVRKTGELF
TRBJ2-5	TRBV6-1	ASSESATSRETQY
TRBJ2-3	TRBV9	ASSVGASSPTDTQY
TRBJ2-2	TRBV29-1	SVEVGTSGYTGELF
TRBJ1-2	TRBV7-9	ASSANIHYGYT
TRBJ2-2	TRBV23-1	ASRTPGQLNTGELF
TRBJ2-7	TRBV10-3	ATGQGAGEQY
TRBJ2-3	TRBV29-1	SVGGDTQY
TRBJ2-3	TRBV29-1	SVGQPSTDTQY
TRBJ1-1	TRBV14	ASSQTTGLNTEAF